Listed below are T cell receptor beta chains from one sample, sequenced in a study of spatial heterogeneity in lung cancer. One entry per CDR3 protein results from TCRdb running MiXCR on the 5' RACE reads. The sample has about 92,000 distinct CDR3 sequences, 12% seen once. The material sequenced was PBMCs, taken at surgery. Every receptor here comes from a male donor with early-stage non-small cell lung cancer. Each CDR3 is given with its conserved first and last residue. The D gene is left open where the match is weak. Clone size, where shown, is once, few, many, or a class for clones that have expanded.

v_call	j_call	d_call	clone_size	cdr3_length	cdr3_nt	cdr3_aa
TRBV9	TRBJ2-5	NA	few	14	TGTGCCAGCAGCGTAGCCGGGACCGGCGAGACCCAGTACTTC	CASSVAGTGETQYF
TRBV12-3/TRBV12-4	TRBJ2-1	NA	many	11	TGTGCCAGCAGTGGCCGAAGGACTCCCGTCTTC	CASSGRRTPVF
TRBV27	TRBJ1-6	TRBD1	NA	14	TGTGCCAGCAGTCTACAGGGGTCCCATTCACCCCTCCACTTT	CASSLQGSHSPLHF
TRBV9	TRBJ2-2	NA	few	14	TGTGCCAGCAGCGTGGAAGCGCCGGACGGGGAGCTGTTTTTT	CASSVEAPDGELFF
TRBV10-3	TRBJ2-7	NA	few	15	TGTGCCACCCTTAATCTACCCTTCAGCTCCTACGAGCAGTACTTC	CATLNLPFSSYEQYF
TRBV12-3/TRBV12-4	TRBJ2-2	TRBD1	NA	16	TGTGCCAGCAGCGCGGACAGGGGCGCCTTGGGCGGGGAGCTGTTTTTT	CASSADRGALGGELFF
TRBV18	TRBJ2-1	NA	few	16	TGTGCCAGCTCACCTCTTACGACAGGGAGGGTCAATGAGCAGTTCTTC	CASSPLTTGRVNEQFF
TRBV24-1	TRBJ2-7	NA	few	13	TGTGCCACCAGTGACCCCGGCGGAGGCGAGCAGTACTTC	CATSDPGGGEQYF
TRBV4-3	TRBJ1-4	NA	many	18	TGCGCCAGCAGCCAAGCCGTTTTTCGGACCCACCGCAATGAAAAACTGTTTTTT	CASSQAVFRTHRNEKLFF
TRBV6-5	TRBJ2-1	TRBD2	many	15	TGTGCCAGCAGTTCGCTAGCGGGAGGGCTTCTTGAGCAGTTCTTC	CASSSLAGGLLEQFF
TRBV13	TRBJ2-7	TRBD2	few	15	TGTGCCAGCAGCCCGGGGGGGGCTGGTTCCTACGAGCAGTACTTC	CASSPGGAGSYEQYF
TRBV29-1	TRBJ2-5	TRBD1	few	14	TGCAGCGTTGGGACAGGGGGCGCGGAGCGGACCCAGTACTTC	CSVGTGGAERTQYF
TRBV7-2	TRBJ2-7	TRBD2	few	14	TGTGCCAGCAGCTCTAGCGGGGGGGCTTACGAGCAGTACTTC	CASSSSGGAYEQYF
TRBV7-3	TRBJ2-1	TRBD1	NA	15	TGTGCCAGCAGCTTCGGGACAGGGCGCTACAATGAGCAGTTCTTC	CASSFGTGRYNEQFF
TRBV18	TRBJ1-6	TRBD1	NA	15	TGTGCCAGCTCACCAGAGGGACAGACGGGGACACCCCTCCACTTT	CASSPEGQTGTPLHF
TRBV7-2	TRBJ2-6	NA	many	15	TGTGCCAGCAGCTTTGAGAGCTCTGGGGCCAACGTCCTGACTTTC	CASSFESSGANVLTF
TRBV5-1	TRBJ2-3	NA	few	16	TGCGCCAGCAGCTTGGGACCCCAGGGAAACACAGATACGCAGTATTTT	CASSLGPQGNTDTQYF
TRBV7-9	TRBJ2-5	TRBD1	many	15	TGTGCCAGCAGCCCGGTGACAGGGGTCCAAGAGACCCAGTACTTC	CASSPVTGVQETQYF
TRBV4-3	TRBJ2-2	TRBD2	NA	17	TGCGCCAGCAGCCAAGGTGCTAGCGGGGTAAACACCGGGGAGCTGTTTTTT	CASSQGASGVNTGELFF
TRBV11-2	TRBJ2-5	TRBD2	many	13	TGTGCCAGCAGCCGGACTAGAGGAGAGACCCAGTACTTC	CASSRTRGETQYF
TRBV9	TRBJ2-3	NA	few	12	TGTGCCAGCAGCGTAGTTTCAGATACGCAGTATTTT	CASSVVSDTQYF
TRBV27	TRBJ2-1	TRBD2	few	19	TGTGCCAGCAGTCTCTTACTAGCGGGAGGGCCCGCCCTCTACAATGAGCAGTTCTTC	CASSLLLAGGPALYNEQFF
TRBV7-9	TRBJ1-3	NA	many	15	TGTGCCAGCTCACCACCGGGTAGCTCTGGAAACACCATATATTTT	CASSPPGSSGNTIYF
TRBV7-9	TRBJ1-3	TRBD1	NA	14	TGTGCCAGCAGTCCGGACAGGGCCGGAAACACCATATATTTT	CASSPDRAGNTIYF
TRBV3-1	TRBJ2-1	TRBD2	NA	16	TGTGCCAGCAGCCAAGGTCCCAGCGGGGGGGCCGATGAGCAGTTCTTC	CASSQGPSGGADEQFF
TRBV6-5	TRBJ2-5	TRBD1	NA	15	TGTGCCAGCAGTTACAAGGGACAGGGGAGACAGACCCAGTACTTC	CASSYKGQGRQTQYF
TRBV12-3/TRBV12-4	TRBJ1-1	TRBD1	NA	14	TGTGCCAGCAGTTACGGGACAGGGCGTTCTGAAGCTTTCTTT	CASSYGTGRSEAFF
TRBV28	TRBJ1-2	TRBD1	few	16	TGTGCCAGCAGTACAACCGGGACAGGGTCGCACTATGGCTACACCTTC	CASSTTGTGSHYGYTF
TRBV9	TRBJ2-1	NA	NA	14	TGTGCCAGCAGCGTGAGGTTCGAGAGCAATGAGCAGTTCTTC	CASSVRFESNEQFF
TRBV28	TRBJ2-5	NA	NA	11	TGTGCCAGCAGTTTTTACCGGACTACGTACTTC	CASSFYRTTYF
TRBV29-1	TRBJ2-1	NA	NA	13	TGCAGCGTCGGAACGACAGACTCTGGGAAGGGGTTCTTC	CSVGTTDSGKGFF
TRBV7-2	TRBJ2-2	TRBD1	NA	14	TGTGCCAGCAGCTTACAGGGGGAAGTCGGGGAGCTGTTTTTT	CASSLQGEVGELFF
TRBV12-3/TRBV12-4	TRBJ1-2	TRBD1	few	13	TGTGCCAGCAGTTTGGACAGGAGCTATGGCTACACCTTC	CASSLDRSYGYTF
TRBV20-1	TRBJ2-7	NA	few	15	TGCAGTGCTAGAGATTTGACCCCGAATTCCTACGAGCAGTACTTC	CSARDLTPNSYEQYF
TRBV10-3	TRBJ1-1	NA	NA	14	TGTGCCATCAGTCACGACGGCGAGAACACTGAAGCTTTCTTT	CAISHDGENTEAFF
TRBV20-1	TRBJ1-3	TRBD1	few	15	TGCAGTGCCCCGGGACAGGGATACTCTGGAAACACCATATATTTT	CSAPGQGYSGNTIYF
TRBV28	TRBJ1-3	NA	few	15	TGTGCCAGCAGTTTGGGACGGTCTAGGCGAAACACCATATATTTT	CASSLGRSRRNTIYF
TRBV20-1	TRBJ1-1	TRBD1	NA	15	TGCAGTGCTAGGGGGGCGGGGACAGGGCGAACTGAAGCTTTCTTT	CSARGAGTGRTEAFF
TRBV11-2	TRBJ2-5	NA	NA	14	TGTGCCAGCAGCTTAGGGGCGGGGTTTGAGACCCAGTACTTC	CASSLGAGFETQYF
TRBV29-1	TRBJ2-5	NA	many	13	TGCAGCGTTGGAGACCCGGGGGTTGGGACCCAGTACTTC	CSVGDPGVGTQYF
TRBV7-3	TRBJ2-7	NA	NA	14	TGTGCCAGCAGCCTTGGACTCATTCCCTACGAGCAGTACTTC	CASSLGLIPYEQYF
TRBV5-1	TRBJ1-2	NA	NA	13	TGCGCCAGCAGCTCGGCGGTCAGCGATGGCTACACCTTC	CASSSAVSDGYTF
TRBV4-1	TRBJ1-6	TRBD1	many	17	TGCGCCAGCAGCCGAGGGACAGCGAGCTCCTATAATTCACCCCTCCACTTT	CASSRGTASSYNSPLHF
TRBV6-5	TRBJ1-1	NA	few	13	TGTGCCAGCAGTTCAGGAGACAGCCAAGAAGCTTTCTTT	CASSSGDSQEAFF
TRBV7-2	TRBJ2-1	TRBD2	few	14	TGTGCCAGCAGCTTTGGCGGGGGATACAATGAGCAGTTCTTC	CASSFGGGYNEQFF
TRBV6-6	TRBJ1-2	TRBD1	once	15	TGTGCCAGCAGACACACAGGGGGCGCTGACTATGGCTACACCTTC	CASRHTGGADYGYTF
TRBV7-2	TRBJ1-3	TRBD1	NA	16	TGTGCCAGCAGCCCAGCGGGACAGGTTCCTGGAAACACCATATATTTT	CASSPAGQVPGNTIYF
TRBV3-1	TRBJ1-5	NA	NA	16	TGTGCCAGCAGCCAAGATCCCGGCAGTAGCAATCAGCCCCAGCATTTT	CASSQDPGSSNQPQHF
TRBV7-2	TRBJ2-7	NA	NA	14	TGTGCCAGCAGCTCTAGGACAGCTTACTACGAGCAGTACTTC	CASSSRTAYYEQYF
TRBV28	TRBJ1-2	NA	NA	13	TGTGCCAGCAGTTTGTCCCGGAACTATGGCTACACCTTC	CASSLSRNYGYTF